This is a list of T cell receptor beta chains from one sample in a study of T cell changes during pregnancy in multiple sclerosis. Clones were sequenced by immunoSEQ multiplex PCR, and TCRdb holds only the in-frame ones, with some missing. The sample lists about 68,000 clones; 80% to 95% were seen once. The source material was peripheral blood, sampled after pregnancy. Receptor source: a female donor in good health, enrolled as a control in a pregnancy study. CDR3s include the opening cysteine and the closing phenylalanine or tryptophan. A D gene is named only where the DNA matches it firmly. Clone size appears in some rows only: once, few, many, or a class for an expanded clone.

clone size	D gene	J gene	V gene	CDR3 protein	CDR3 DNA
-	-	TRBJ2-7	TRBV5-5	CASMRDSPYEQYF	TGTGCCAGCATGCGGGACTCTCCTTACGAGCAGTACTTC
-	-	TRBJ2-5	TRBV19	CASSIGVGETQYF	TGTGCCAGTAGTATAGGTGTCGGGGAGACCCAGTACTTC
-	-	TRBJ2-7	TRBV13	CASSFKAGKNEQYF	TGTGCCAGCAGCTTTAAGGCAGGGAAGAACGAGCAGTACTTC
once	TRBD2	TRBJ2-1	TRBV4-1	CASSHSGGGEQFF	TGCGCCAGCAGCCATAGCGGGGGGGGTGAGCAGTTCTTC
-	-	TRBJ1-1	TRBV5-1	CASSLDGTEAFF	TGCGCCAGCAGCTTGGACGGCACTGAAGCTTTCTTT
-	TRBD1	TRBJ2-3	TRBV7-3	CASSSRQGDTQYF	TGTGCCAGCAGCTCCAGACAGGGAGATACGCAGTATTTT
-	TRBD2	TRBJ2-5	TRBV4-1	CASSQVGRGGLQETQYF	TGCGCCAGCAGCCAAGTCGGGCGGGGGGGCCTCCAAGAGACCCAGTACTTC
-	-	TRBJ1-6	TRBV13	CASRSGRALHF	TGTGCCAGCAGATCCGGCAGGGCCCTCCACTTT
-	TRBD2	TRBJ2-1	TRBV7-9	CASSLTLAGEQFF	TGTGCCAGCAGCCTCACTCTAGCGGGGGAGCAGTTCTTC
-	-	TRBJ1-1	TRBV27	CASSFSVWAFF	TGTGCCAGCAGTTTTTCAGTTTGGGCTTTCTTT
-	TRBD2	TRBJ2-1	TRBV7-2	CASSPGGAGQREQFF	TGTGCCAGCAGCCCGGGGGGGGCCGGCCAACGTGAGCAGTTCTTC
-	TRBD1	TRBJ1-4	TRBV28	CASSPIGGQGDEKLFF	TGTGCCAGCAGTCCAATTGGGGGACAGGGGGACGAAAAACTGTTTTTT
-	TRBD1	TRBJ2-7	TRBV7-8	CASSLDRGYGEQYF	TGTGCCAGCAGCCTCGACAGGGGCTATGGGGAGCAGTACTTC
-	TRBD2	TRBJ2-1	TRBV4-2	CASSQSAGTSNEQFF	TGTGCCAGCAGCCAATCCGCCGGGACTAGCAATGAGCAGTTCTTC
-	TRBD2	TRBJ2-5	TRBV6-5	CASSYRAGGETQYF	TGTGCCAGCAGTTATCGAGCGGGAGGGGAGACCCAGTACTTC
-	-	TRBJ1-4	TRBV27	CASSLSIATNEKLFF	TGTGCCAGCAGTTTGAGCATAGCAACTAATGAAAAACTGTTTTTT
-	-	TRBJ1-1	TRBV4-2	CASNLIQENTEAFF	TGTGCCAGCAACCTCATACAGGAGAACACTGAAGCTTTCTTT
-	TRBD1	TRBJ2-7	TRBV27	CASRGDSPYEQYF	TGTGCCAGCAGGGGGGACAGTCCCTACGAGCAGTACTTC
-	TRBD2	TRBJ2-3	TRBV28	CASSPGLAGANTDTQYF	TGTGCCAGCAGCCCCGGGCTAGCGGGGGCAAACACAGATACGCAGTATTTT
-	TRBD2	TRBJ2-1	TRBV18	CASSLLGGGSYNEQFF	TGTGCCAGCTCACTACTTGGGGGGGGATCCTACAATGAGCAGTTCTTC
-	TRBD1	TRBJ1-1	TRBV5-4	CASSLVGQVNTEAFF	TGTGCCAGCAGCTTGGTGGGACAGGTGAACACTGAAGCTTTCTTT
-	-	TRBJ1-5	TRBV9	CASSLGQSGQPQHF	TGTGCCAGCAGCCTGGGACAATCGGGACAGCCCCAGCATTTT
-	TRBD1	TRBJ1-6	TRBV2	CASSEAAGQGGLSSPLHF	TGTGCCAGCAGTGAAGCGGCAGGACAGGGGGGGCTTAGCTCACCCCTCCACTTT
-	TRBD2	TRBJ2-1	TRBV7-2	CASSLGLAGEHLNEQFF	TGTGCCAGCAGCTTGGGGTTAGCGGGGGAACACCTGAATGAGCAGTTCTTC
-	TRBD1	TRBJ2-2	TRBV9	CASSVRGGGTGYTGELFF	TGTGCCAGCAGCGTCCGTGGAGGGGGGACAGGCTACACCGGGGAGCTGTTTTTT
-	-	TRBJ2-1	TRBV27	CASSWGTLYNEQFF	TGTGCCAGCAGTTGGGGGACACTCTACAATGAGCAGTTCTTC
-	TRBD1	TRBJ1-1	TRBV6-5	CASSSDRGRGTEAFF	TGTGCCAGCAGTTCAGACAGGGGGCGAGGGACTGAAGCTTTCTTT
-	TRBD2	TRBJ2-1	TRBV2	CASREAGVDDEQFF	TGTGCCAGTCGCGAAGCGGGGGTTGATGATGAGCAGTTCTTC